These T cell receptor beta chains were read from a single sample in a study of a mutant IDH1 vaccine in newly diagnosed glioma. Generated by immunoSEQ multiplex PCR, the TCRdb table keeps only in-frame clones and is missing some. Of 35,000 or so clones listed, over 70% are singletons. Their cognate antigens are unknown. Here the sequenced sample was peripheral blood mononuclear cells (PBMCs), taken from a glioma patient whose treatment included an IDH1 peptide vaccine. These receptors originate from a woman between 25 and 40 years old with glioma. Some clones in this sample may be carry-over from other donors' samples. Each CDR3 is given with its conserved first and last residue. The D gene is left open where the match is weak. Size values are once, few and many counts, or a class for expanded clones, and some rows have none.

v_call,d_call,cdr3_length,clone_size,j_call,cdr3_nt,cdr3_aa
TRBV27,-,14,-,TRBJ1-2,TGTGCCAGCAGTTTAGGTGGATCCCCCTATGGCTACACCTTC,CASSLGGSPYGYTF
TRBV27,-,12,-,TRBJ2-7,TGTGCCAGCAGTGGCCCCAAAGACGAGCAGTACTTC,CASSGPKDEQYF
TRBV29-1,-,11,-,TRBJ2-1,TGCAGCGTTGGAAGTTACAATGAGCAGTTCTTC,CSVGSYNEQFF
TRBV7-8,-,13,-,TRBJ1-1,TGTGCCAGCAGCTTCCGCACCGGGTCTCAGACTTTCTTT,CASSFRTGSQTFF
TRBV5-1,-,16,once,TRBJ2-3,TGCGCCAGCAGCTTGGATGGACCTATGGGGGCAGATACGCAGTATTTT,CASSLDGPMGADTQYF
TRBV27,-,13,-,TRBJ2-3,TGTGCCAGCGCGCAGGCCGGCACAGATACGCAGTATTTT,CASAQAGTDTQYF
TRBV30,TRBD2,16,-,TRBJ2-1,TGTGCCTGGACCACGGGGCTAGCGGGAGATCTGGATGAGCAGTTCTTC,CAWTTGLAGDLDEQFF
TRBV7-8,-,16,-,TRBJ2-7,TGTGCCAGCAGCCCCTCCCCAGGGTCTCTTGAAAACGAGCAGTACTTC,CASSPSPGSLENEQYF
TRBV10-1,-,16,-,TRBJ1-1,TGCGCCAGCAGTGAGTCTAGAGGAGGCAGGGCAGCTGAAGCTTTCTTT,CASSESRGGRAAEAFF
TRBV18,-,14,-,TRBJ2-7,TGTGCCAGCTCACAAGGACGGATATCCTACGAGCAGTACTTC,CASSQGRISYEQYF
TRBV2,-,14,-,TRBJ1-2,TGTGCCAGCAGGCCCAGAATCCTCCAGGGGGGCTACACCTTC,CASRPRILQGGYTF